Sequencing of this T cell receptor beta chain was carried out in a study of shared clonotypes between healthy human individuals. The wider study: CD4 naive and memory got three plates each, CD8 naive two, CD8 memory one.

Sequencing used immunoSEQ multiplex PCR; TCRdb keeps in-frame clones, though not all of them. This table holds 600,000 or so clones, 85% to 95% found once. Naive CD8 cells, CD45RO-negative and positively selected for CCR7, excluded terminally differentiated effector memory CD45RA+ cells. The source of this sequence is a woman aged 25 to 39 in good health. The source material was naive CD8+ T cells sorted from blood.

The CDR3 nucleotides are TGTGCCACCAGGAAGACACGGGGACTAGCGGACTACGTCCCCTACAATGAGCAGTTCTTC. Its translation: CATRKTRGLADYVPYNEQFF. The chain links TRBV15 to TRBJ2-1; 11 bases match TRBD2. The CDR3 runs to 20 residues. V lost 6 bases to trimming and J lost 2 bases; unmatched junction nucleotides: 18. Looked up from germline, CDR1 is LNHNV and CDR2 is YYDKDF (reference sequence).